The 15 T cell receptor beta chains below come from one sample, sequenced in a study of blood T cell repertoires in COVID-19. Sequencing was performed with immunoSEQ multiplex PCR; in TCRdb, only in-frame clones are kept and a portion is missing. The repertoire consists of 250,000 or so clones, with around 81% occurring once and the leading ten covering around 6.5%. Sequenced input: peripheral blood. These receptors came from a woman in her sixties with active or convalescent COVID-19.

The rearrangement uses TRBV30 and TRBJ2-7; tentatively, D is TRBD2 (5 bases). The CDR3 totals 14 residues. With 7 bases removed from V and 3 bases from J, the gap between germline ends came to 19 bases. The germline V gene has CDR1 GTSNPN and CDR2 SVGIG (reference sequence). The chain's CDR3 is CASEGAPGNYEQYF. CDR3 DNA sequence: TGTGCCTCCGAGGGAGCCCCCGGGAACTACGAGCAGTACTTC.

CDR3 sequence reads: CASSSPPRDSSNQPQHF. CDR3 nucleotide sequence: TGTGCCAGTAGCTCCCCACCCCGGGACAGTAGCAATCAGCCCCAGCATTTT. V and J are TRBV19 and TRBJ1-5, with 7 bases lining up with TRBD1. J was trimmed by 0 bases and V by 6 bases; bases with no gene match: 11. The CDR3 contains 17 residues. The germline CDR1 and CDR2 sequences are LNHDA and SQIVND (reference sequence).

V and J are TRBV27 and TRBJ1-1; perhaps TRBD1 as D (6 bases). This CDR3 contains 12 residues. Germline CDR1 and CDR2: MNHEY and SMNVEV (reference sequence). The germline V and J ends were trimmed by 6 bases and 9 bases, with 14 bases remaining between them. The DNA for the CDR3 is TGTGCCAGCAGACAGGGCAAATTGAAAGCTTTCTTT. Translation gives CASRQGKLKAFF.

CDR3 region: CASSRSGGAPSTDTQYF. In nucleotides, the CDR3 is TGTGCCAGCAGTCGCTCCGGGGGGGCTCCTAGCACAGATACGCAGTATTTT. This chain connects TRBV6-6 to TRBJ2-3, with TRBD2 matching 8 bases. Germline loops: CDR1 MNHNY, CDR2 SVGAGI (reference sequence). Trimming took 5 bases from V and 0 from J; bases not matched to a gene: 10. This CDR3 is built from 17 residues.

This clone was seen at least ten times. The CDR3 region is CASSPNRGRNTGELFF. The DNA for the CDR3 is TGTGCCAGCAGCCCAAACAGGGGAAGAAACACCGGGGAGCTGTTTTTT. The chain links TRBV7-9 to TRBJ2-2; 7 bases match TRBD1. The length of the CDR3 is 16 residues. Trimming removed 5 bases from V and 2 bases from J; junction bases left unmatched: 8. Per germline, CDR1 SEHNR and CDR2 FQNEAQ (reference sequence).

The chain uses TRBV7-2 and TRBJ2-7, with 11 nucleotides matching TRBD2. V gave up 5 bases and J gave up 7 bases; unmatched junction bases: 13. Germline V gene data show CDR1 as SGHTA and CDR2 as FQGNSA. The CDR3 covers 16 residues. CDR3 protein: CASSLTTGLAVGEQYF. In DNA, the CDR3 is TGTGCCAGCAGCCTTACAACGGGACTAGCGGTGGGAGAGCAGTACTTC.

V is TRBV23-1 and J is TRBJ2-2; D not resolved. TRBV23-1 is placed among ORFs of uncertain function. The CDR3 has 13 residues. V was shortened by 7 bases and J by 3 bases, with 9 bases between the two germline ends. The DNA of the CDR3 is TGCGCCAGCAAGTTTTCAGACACCGGGGAGCTGTTTTTT. Translated: CASKFSDTGELFF.

The rearrangement uses TRBV5-1 and TRBJ2-7, with 11 bases matching TRBD2. Trimming at V came to 5 bases and at J to 3 bases, leaving 10 bases not matched to a gene. The CDR3 has 16 residues. Per the germline V gene, CDR1 is SGHRS and CDR2 is YFSETQ. The DNA for the CDR3 is TGCGCCAGCAGGGGGCCGGGGACTAGCGGTGACTACGAGCAGTACTTC. Amino acid sequence: CASRGPGTSGDYEQYF.

V gene TRBV7-6 combines with J gene TRBJ1-1; tentative D call: TRBD1 (5 bases). Trimming left V 5 bases short and J 1 base short, with 17 bases between. The CDR3 length is 16 residues. Germline V gene lookup returns CDR1 SGHVS and CDR2 FNYEAQ. CDR3 sequence reads: CASSDQGLGENTEAFF. The CDR3 DNA is TGTGCCAGCAGCGATCAGGGTCTTGGGGAGAACACTGAAGCTTTCTTT.

This rearrangement joins TRBV3-1 (or the pseudogene TRBV3-2) to TRBJ2-1; tentatively, D is TRBD2 (6 bases). The CDR3 is made up of 18 amino acids. Germline V gives CDR1 LGHDT, CDR2 YNNKEL (reference sequence). The V and J ends lost 0 bases and 9 bases respectively, with 24 bases between them. The CDR3 protein is CASSQDTSRERVGTEQFF. As DNA, the CDR3 is TGTGCCAGCAGCCAAGACACAAGTCGCGAGCGGGTAGGCACTGAGCAGTTCTTC.

The rearrangement joins TRBV18 to TRBJ2-7; a possible D gene is TRBD2 (6 bases). CDR3 length: 12 residues. The V end was cut by 6 bases, the J end by 2 bases, with 8 bases between. The germline gives CDR1 KGHSH, CDR2 LQKENI. The CDR3 coding sequence is TGTGCCAGCTCCCCGGGAGCCTACGAGCAGTACTTC. Its protein is CASSPGAYEQYF.

The chain carries TRBV10-1 and TRBJ2-2; possible D gene TRBD1, 5 bases. This CDR3 has 14 amino acids. CDR1 WNHNN and CDR2 SYGVQD come from the germline V gene (reference sequence). Trimming left V 0 bases short and J 7 bases short, with 9 bases between. CDR3 protein: CASSESAGNGELFF. The CDR3 DNA follows: TGCGCCAGCAGTGAGTCGGCAGGGAACGGGGAGCTGTTTTTT.

The chain employs TRBV10-3 and TRBJ2-3; 7 positions match TRBD2. V was clipped by 3 bases and J by 6 bases; unmatched bases: 9. Per germline, CDR1 ENHRY and CDR2 SYGVKD. The CDR3 is 15 amino acids. The CDR3 here is CAISDNGGDPDTQYF. CDR3 nucleotides: TGTGCCATCAGTGATAATGGGGGGGACCCGGATACGCAGTATTTT.

The chain joins TRBV4-2 to TRBJ2-2; 13 nucleotides agree with TRBD2. Germline V lookup: CDR1 LGHNA, CDR2 YNFKEQ. The CDR3 has 17 amino acids. V shed 1 base and J 2 bases; nucleotides not matched to a gene: 1. Here the CDR3 reads CASSQGGLAGNTGELFF. CDR3 sequence (DNA): TGTGCCAGCAGCCAAGGGGGACTAGCGGGAAACACCGGGGAGCTGTTTTTT.

The chain is built from TRBV30 and TRBJ2-1; 11 positions agree with TRBD2. CDR1 is GTSNPN, CDR2 SVGIG, per germline (reference sequence). J gave up 2 bases and V 2 bases, and 5 bases lay outside the gene matches. The CDR3 is 16 residues long. As DNA, the CDR3 is TGTGCCTGGAGTAAGCCTAGCGGGAGGACCTACAATGAGCAGTTCTTC. Residues: CAWSKPSGRTYNEQFF.